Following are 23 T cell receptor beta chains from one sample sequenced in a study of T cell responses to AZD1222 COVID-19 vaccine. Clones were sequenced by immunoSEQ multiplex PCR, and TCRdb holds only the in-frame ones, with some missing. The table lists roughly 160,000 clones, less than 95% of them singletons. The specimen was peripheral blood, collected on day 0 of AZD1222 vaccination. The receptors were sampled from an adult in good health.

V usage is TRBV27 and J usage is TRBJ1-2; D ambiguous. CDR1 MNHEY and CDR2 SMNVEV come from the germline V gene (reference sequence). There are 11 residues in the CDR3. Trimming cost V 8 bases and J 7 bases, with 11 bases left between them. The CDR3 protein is CASGFWAGYTF. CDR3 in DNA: TGTGCCAGCGGATTTTGGGCTGGCTACACCTTC.

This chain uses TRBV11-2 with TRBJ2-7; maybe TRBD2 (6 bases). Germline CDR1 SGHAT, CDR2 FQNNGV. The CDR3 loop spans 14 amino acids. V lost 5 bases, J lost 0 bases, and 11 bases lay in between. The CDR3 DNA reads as TGTGCCAGCAGCCTCAGCGGGCCCTCCTACGAGCAGTACTTC. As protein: CASSLSGPSYEQYF.

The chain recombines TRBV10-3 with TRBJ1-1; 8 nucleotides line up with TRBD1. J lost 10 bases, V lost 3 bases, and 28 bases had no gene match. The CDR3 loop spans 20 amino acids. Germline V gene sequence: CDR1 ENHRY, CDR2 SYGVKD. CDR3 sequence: CAISEFHAAGGARGGTGAFF. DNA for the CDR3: TGTGCCATCAGTGAATTCCATGCGGCAGGGGGCGCGAGAGGAGGAACGGGAGCTTTCTTT.

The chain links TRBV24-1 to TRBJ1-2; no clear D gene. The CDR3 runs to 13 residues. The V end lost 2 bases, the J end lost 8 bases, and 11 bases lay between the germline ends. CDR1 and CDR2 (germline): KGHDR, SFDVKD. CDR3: CATSDYPRWGYTF. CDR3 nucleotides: TGTGCCACCAGTGATTATCCACGGTGGGGCTACACCTTC.

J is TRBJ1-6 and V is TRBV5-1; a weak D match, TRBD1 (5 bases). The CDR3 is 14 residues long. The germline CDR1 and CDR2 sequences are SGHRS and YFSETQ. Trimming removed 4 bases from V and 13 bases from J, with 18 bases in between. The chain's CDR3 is CASSPQGDPSPLHF. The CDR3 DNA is TGCGCCAGCAGCCCGCAAGGGGATCCGTCGCCCCTCCACTTT.

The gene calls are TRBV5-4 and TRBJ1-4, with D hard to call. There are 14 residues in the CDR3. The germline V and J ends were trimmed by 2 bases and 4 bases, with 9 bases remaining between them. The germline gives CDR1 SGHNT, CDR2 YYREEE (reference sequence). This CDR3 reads CASSFWGDNEKLFF. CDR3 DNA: TGTGCCAGCAGCTTTTGGGGAGATAATGAAAAACTGTTTTTT.

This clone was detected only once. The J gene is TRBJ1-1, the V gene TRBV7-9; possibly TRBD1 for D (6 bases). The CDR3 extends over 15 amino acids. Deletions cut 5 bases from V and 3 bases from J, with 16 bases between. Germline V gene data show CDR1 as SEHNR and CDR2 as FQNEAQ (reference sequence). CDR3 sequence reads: CASSLSGGTHTEAFF. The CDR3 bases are TGTGCCAGCAGCCTCTCGGGGGGGACACACACTGAAGCTTTCTTT.

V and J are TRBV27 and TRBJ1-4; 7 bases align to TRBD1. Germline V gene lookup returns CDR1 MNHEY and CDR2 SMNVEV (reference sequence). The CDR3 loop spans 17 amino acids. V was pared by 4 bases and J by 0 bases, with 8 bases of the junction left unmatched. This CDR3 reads CASSSGQLVATNEKLFF. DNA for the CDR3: TGTGCCAGCAGTTCGGGACAGTTAGTTGCAACTAATGAAAAACTGTTTTTT.

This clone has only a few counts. This chain's CDR3 is CASRLGGVGETQYF. In DNA, the CDR3 is TGTGCCAGCAGGCTGGGGGGAGTCGGGGAGACCCAGTACTTC. J is TRBJ2-5 and V is TRBV6-5, with TRBD2 as a possible D gene (6 bases). The CDR3 extends over 14 amino acids. V was clipped by 6 bases and J by 5 bases, with 16 bases between them. From germline, CDR1 is MNHEY and CDR2 SVGAGI.

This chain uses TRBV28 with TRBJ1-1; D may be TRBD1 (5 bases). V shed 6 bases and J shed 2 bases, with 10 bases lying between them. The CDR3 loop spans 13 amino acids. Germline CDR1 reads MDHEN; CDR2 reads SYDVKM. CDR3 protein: CASSRDGNTEAFF. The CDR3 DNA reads TGTGCCAGCAGCCGGGACGGAAACACTGAAGCTTTCTTT.

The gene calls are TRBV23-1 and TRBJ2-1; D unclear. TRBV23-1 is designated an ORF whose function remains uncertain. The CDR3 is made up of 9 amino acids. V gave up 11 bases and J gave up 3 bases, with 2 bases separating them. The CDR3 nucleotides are TGCGCCTGCTACAATGAGCAGTTCTTC. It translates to CACYNEQFF.

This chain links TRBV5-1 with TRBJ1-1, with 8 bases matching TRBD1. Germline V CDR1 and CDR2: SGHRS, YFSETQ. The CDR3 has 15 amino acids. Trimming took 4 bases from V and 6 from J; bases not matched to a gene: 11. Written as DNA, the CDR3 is TGCGCCAGCAGCCCGCGGACAGGGAAAGCCCCTGAAGCTTTCTTT. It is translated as CASSPRTGKAPEAFF.

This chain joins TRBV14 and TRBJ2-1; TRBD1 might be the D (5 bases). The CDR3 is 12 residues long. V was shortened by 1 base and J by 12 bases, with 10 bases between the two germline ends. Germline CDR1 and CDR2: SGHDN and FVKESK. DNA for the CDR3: TGTGCCAGCAGCCAAGTCCCTCAGGGGCAGTTCTTC. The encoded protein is CASSQVPQGQFF.

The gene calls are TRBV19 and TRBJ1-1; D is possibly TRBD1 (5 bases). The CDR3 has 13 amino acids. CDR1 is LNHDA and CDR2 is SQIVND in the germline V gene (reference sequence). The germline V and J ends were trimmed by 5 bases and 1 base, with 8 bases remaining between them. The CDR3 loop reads CASSVGGNTEAFF. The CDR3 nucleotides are TGTGCCAGTAGTGTTGGGGGGAACACTGAAGCTTTCTTT.

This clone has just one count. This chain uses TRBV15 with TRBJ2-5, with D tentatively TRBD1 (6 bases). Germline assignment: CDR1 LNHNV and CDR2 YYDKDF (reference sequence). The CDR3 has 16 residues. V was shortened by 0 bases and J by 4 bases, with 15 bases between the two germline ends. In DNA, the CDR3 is TGTGCCACCAGCAGAGATCTCGCCGGACAGCGAGAGACCCAGTACTTC. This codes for CATSRDLAGQRETQYF.

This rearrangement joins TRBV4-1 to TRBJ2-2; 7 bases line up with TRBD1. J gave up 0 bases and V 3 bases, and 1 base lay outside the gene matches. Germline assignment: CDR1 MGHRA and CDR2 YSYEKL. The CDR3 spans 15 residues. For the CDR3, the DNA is TGCGCCAGCAGCCAGGGACAGACGAACACCGGGGAGCTGTTTTTT. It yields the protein CASSQGQTNTGELFF.

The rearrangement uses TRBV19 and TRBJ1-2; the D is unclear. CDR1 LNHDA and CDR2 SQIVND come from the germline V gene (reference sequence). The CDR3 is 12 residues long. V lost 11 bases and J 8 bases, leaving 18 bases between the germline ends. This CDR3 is CASQLGIEGYTF. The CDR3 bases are TGTGCCTCTCAACTTGGGATCGAAGGCTACACCTTC.

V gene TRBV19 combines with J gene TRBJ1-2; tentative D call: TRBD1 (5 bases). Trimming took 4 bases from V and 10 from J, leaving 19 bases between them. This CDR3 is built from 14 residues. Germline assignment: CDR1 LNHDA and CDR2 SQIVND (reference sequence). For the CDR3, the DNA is TGTGCCAGTAGTACCCGATGGGAGCAGGGTGTCTACACCTTC. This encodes CASSTRWEQGVYTF.

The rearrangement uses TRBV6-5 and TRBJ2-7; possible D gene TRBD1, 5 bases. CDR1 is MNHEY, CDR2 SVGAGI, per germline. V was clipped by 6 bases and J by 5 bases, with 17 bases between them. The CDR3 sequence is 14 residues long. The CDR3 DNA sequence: TGTGCCAGCAGACTTAACCCTCCGACAGACGAGCAGTACTTC. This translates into CASRLNPPTDEQYF.

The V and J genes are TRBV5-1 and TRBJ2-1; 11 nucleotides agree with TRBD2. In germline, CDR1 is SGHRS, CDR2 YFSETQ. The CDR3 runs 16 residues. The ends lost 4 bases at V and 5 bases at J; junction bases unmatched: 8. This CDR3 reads CASSRQGGLADNEQFF. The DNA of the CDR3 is TGCGCCAGCAGCCGGCAGGGGGGACTAGCGGACAATGAGCAGTTCTTC.

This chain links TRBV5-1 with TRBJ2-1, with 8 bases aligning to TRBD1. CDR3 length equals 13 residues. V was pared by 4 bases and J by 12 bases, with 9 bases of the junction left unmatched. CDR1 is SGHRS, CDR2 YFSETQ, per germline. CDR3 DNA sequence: TGCGCCAGCAGCCGACCCAGGGGGCTAGGGCAGTTCTTC. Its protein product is CASSRPRGLGQFF.

The CDR3 DNA is TGTGCCAGCAGCGGCGGGACTAGCGGATCCTACGAGCAGTACTTC. It specifies CASSGGTSGSYEQYF. The rearrangement uses TRBV5-4 and TRBJ2-7, with 11 positions matching TRBD2. Germline CDR1 SGHNT, CDR2 YYREEE (reference sequence). J was trimmed by 1 base and V by 4 bases; bases with no gene match: 4. The CDR3 consists of 15 residues.

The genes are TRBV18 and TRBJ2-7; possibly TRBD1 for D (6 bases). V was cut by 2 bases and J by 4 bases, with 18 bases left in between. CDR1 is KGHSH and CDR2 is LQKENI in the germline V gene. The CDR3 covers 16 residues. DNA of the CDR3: TGTGCCAGCTCACCAGGTGTAAGGGGGAAGGTGTACGAGCAGTACTTC. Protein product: CASSPGVRGKVYEQYF.